Below, 30 T cell receptor beta chains from the same sample are listed, as sequenced in a study of post-analysis software for immune sequencing data. Unique molecular identifiers were present in the TCR beta cDNA libraries. MiXCR was run by TCRdb on the PCR reads, yielding one entry per CDR3 protein. This table has 550,000 to 700,000 distinct CDR3 sequences, roughly 40% appearing once. No antigen has been identified for these receptors. Study-level results: Patients carried four or five TRBV segments more frequently than controls did, and TRBV5-6, TRBV5-1 and TRBV20-1 were among them.

Sequenced sample: blood. The receptors stem from a girl aged 10 to 17 with multiple sclerosis.

About this clonotype itself: A much larger clone is a single base away; this may be a read error. The V and J genes are TRBV5-5 and TRBJ2-1, with a tentative D call TRBD2 (5 bases). Germline CDR1 is SGHKS and CDR2 is YYEKEE (reference sequence). The CDR3 has 13 residues. The CDR3 DNA sequence: TGTGCCAGCAACTTGGTTTCGGGGAATGAGCAGTTCTTC. Encoded protein: CASNLVSGNEQFF.

This clonotype was detected only a few times. CDR3 in DNA: TGCACAGGGGCAAGCGGACAAGAGACCCAGTACTTC. Translated: CTGASGQETQYF. V is TRBV1 and J is TRBJ2-5; TRBD2, the D gene given by the table, was not confirmed from the DNA. TRBV1 is deemed a pseudogene. The CDR3 consists of 12 residues.

In its sample, this clonotype was seen many times. The chain employs TRBV7-6 and TRBJ1-2; TRBD1 matches 8 bases. The CDR3 loop spans 15 amino acids. Germline V lookup: CDR1 SGHVS, CDR2 FNYEAQ. V trimming: 6 bases; J trimming: 7 bases; junction bases outside the gene matches: 13. The DNA of the CDR3 is TGTGCCAGCAGTCCTACCACTCAGGGGGCGGGTGGCTACACCTTC. This encodes CASSPTTQGAGGYTF.

V gene TRBV2 combines with J gene TRBJ1-5, with a possible D match to TRBD1 (6 bases). V was trimmed by 6 bases and J by 2 bases, leaving 14 bases between them. Germline V gene data show CDR1 as SNHLY and CDR2 as FYNNEI. The CDR3 extends over 15 amino acids. The CDR3, as DNA: TGTGCCAGCAGGGAAACAGGGATCGGCAATCAGCCCCAGCATTTT. Amino acid sequence: CASRETGIGNQPQHF.

This clonotype was recorded once. The junction departs from the called germline gene at one end, perhaps through a read error. This chain connects TRBV6-5 to TRBJ2-6; TRBD2 matches 7 bases. Germline CDR1 and CDR2: MNHEY and SVGAGI. CDR3 length equals 15 residues. CDR3: CASRIGGSGANVRTF. CDR3 nucleotides: TGTGCCAGCAGGATCGGGGGGTCTGGGGCCAACGTCCGGACTTTC.

This sequence joins TRBV2 and TRBJ2-3; no reliable D call. This CDR3 comprises 17 residues. V was pared by 0 bases and J by 2 bases, with 15 bases between. CDR1 and CDR2 (germline): SNHLY, FYNNEI. The CDR3 DNA reads as TGTGCCAGCAGTGAAGCGCCAAGGACCCCCATCACAGATACGCAGTATTTT. It translates to CASSEAPRTPITDTQYF.

V gene TRBV9 combines with J gene TRBJ2-1; 11 positions agree with TRBD2. This CDR3 contains 15 residues. Germline V CDR1 and CDR2: SGDLS, YYNGEE. V dropped 0 bases and J dropped 7; count of bases not matched to a gene: 3. This CDR3 reads CASSVEASGGNEQFF. The CDR3 nucleotides are TGTGCCAGCAGCGTAGAGGCTAGCGGGGGGAATGAGCAGTTCTTC.

In nucleotides, the CDR3 is TGTGCCAGCAGTTTTAAACAGGGGAATCAGGGCGTCCTGACTTTC. Encoded protein: CASSFKQGNQGVLTF. The chain recombines TRBV12-3 or TRBV12-4 with TRBJ2-6, with TRBD1 matching over 7 bases. V was clipped by 3 bases and J by 12 bases; unmatched bases: 11. This CDR3 is built from 15 residues.

In its sample, this clonotype was seen a few times. The CDR3 spells CASSRDRASLNSPLHF. In DNA, the CDR3 is TGTGCCAGCAGCCGGGACAGGGCGTCCCTTAATTCACCCCTCCACTTT. The chain employs TRBV7-9 and TRBJ1-6, with 9 bases fitting TRBD1. CDR1 is SEHNR, CDR2 FQNEAQ, per germline (reference sequence). Trimming cost V 5 bases and J 6 bases; bases outside gene matches: 8. The CDR3 spans 16 residues.

The V call is TRBV2, the J call TRBJ2-1; TRBD1 agrees at 7 bases. Germline loops: CDR1 SNHLY, CDR2 FYNNEI. The CDR3 loop spans 12 amino acids. The trim removed 6 bases at V and 7 bases at J, leaving 3 bases unmatched. CDR3 region: CASRGQSNEQFF. The CDR3 DNA reads as TGTGCCAGCAGGGGACAGTCTAATGAGCAGTTCTTC.

The rearrangement uses TRBV7-2 and TRBJ1-1; no firm D call. CDR1 is SGHTA, CDR2 FQGNSA, per germline. The CDR3 has 14 amino acids. Trimming removed 5 bases at V and 1 base at J, with 11 bases between. CDR3 region: CASSPGRANTEAFF. CDR3 nucleotide sequence: TGTGCCAGCAGCCCGGGTCGGGCGAACACTGAAGCTTTCTTT.

V usage is TRBV6-5 and J usage is TRBJ2-5, with unresolved D. The J call may be faulty, since TRBJ2-7 better matches the DNA end. The CDR3 loop spans 13 amino acids. Germline V gene lookup returns CDR1 MNHEY and CDR2 SVGAGI. CDR3: CASSYSEQPEQYF. The CDR3 DNA sequence: TGTGCCAGCAGTTACTCGGAACAGCCCGAGCAGTACTTC.

This sequence joins TRBV12-3 or TRBV12-4 and TRBJ1-2, with 12 bases fitting TRBD1. V was pared by 8 bases and J by 7 bases, with 8 bases of the junction left unmatched. This CDR3 comprises 14 residues. The CDR3 bases are TGTGCCAGCCATCGCGGGACAGGGGGCTTTGGCTACACCTTC. Translated: CASHRGTGGFGYTF.

This clonotype appeared a few times. V usage is TRBV5-1 and J usage is TRBJ2-7, with TRBD2 as a possible D gene (8 bases). Trimming pared 4 bases from V and 2 bases from J, leaving 16 bases between. CDR1 is SGHRS and CDR2 is YFSETQ in the germline V gene. This CDR3 contains 15 residues. In DNA form, the CDR3 reads TGCGCCAGCAGCCGGGGGGGGACAGAAACCTACGAGCAGTACTTC. Protein: CASSRGGTETYEQYF.

The CDR3 sequence is CASSLKVPGDSFSYEQYF. The CDR3 DNA follows: TGCGCCAGCAGCTTGAAAGTTCCTGGAGACAGCTTCTCCTACGAGCAGTACTTC. The rearrangement joins TRBV5-1 to TRBJ2-7; weak D call: TRBD1 (5 bases). Trimming pared 1 base from V and 0 bases from J, leaving 20 bases between. The CDR3 is made up of 18 amino acids. CDR1 and CDR2 (germline): SGHRS, YFSETQ.

V usage is TRBV27 and J usage is TRBJ1-2; D ambiguous. V lost 3 bases and J lost 1, with 12 bases in between. CDR1 and CDR2 from the germline V gene are MNHEY and SMNVEV (reference sequence). This CDR3 is built from 15 residues. The CDR3 reads CASSLSRTLNYGYTF. Here the CDR3 DNA reads TGTGCCAGCAGTTTGAGCAGGACCCTTAACTATGGCTACACCTTC.

This clonotype showed up just a few times. The chain links TRBV27 to TRBJ1-2; 9 bases line up with TRBD1. CDR3 length: 11 residues. Trimming removed 8 bases from V and 8 bases from J; junction bases left unmatched: 3. Per germline, CDR1 MNHEY and CDR2 SMNVEV (reference sequence). CDR3 region: CASWTGVGYTF. As DNA, the CDR3 is TGTGCCAGCTGGACAGGGGTAGGCTACACCTTC.

This clonotype was observed a handful of times. V gene TRBV15 combines with J gene TRBJ2-4; D remains ambiguous. The CDR3 spans 13 residues. Trimming cost V 2 bases and J 13 bases, with 15 bases left between them. Germline V gives CDR1 LNHNV, CDR2 YYDKDF (reference sequence). The CDR3 sequence is CATSRSASTVQYF. The DNA for the CDR3 is TGTGCCACCAGCAGATCTGCGAGCACAGTACAGTACTTC.

The CDR3 DNA reads as TGCAGTGCCCACGCTAAAGGGACTGGAAATTCACCCCTCCACTTT. This translates into CSAHAKGTGNSPLHF. The rearrangement links TRBV20-1 to TRBJ1-6; a possible D gene is TRBD1 (5 bases). CDR1 is DFQATT, CDR2 SNEGSKA, per germline (reference sequence). V lost 6 bases and J lost 7, with 19 bases in between. CDR3 length: 15 residues.

The rearrangement links TRBV5-1 to TRBJ1-4, with 9 bases aligning to TRBD1. V lost 3 bases and J lost 9; bases outside the gene matches: 15. Germline CDR1 reads SGHRS; CDR2 reads YFSETQ. The CDR3 has 17 amino acids. The CDR3 spells CASSSKRGTGNFKKLFF. CDR3 nucleotide sequence: TGCGCCAGCAGCTCAAAGCGCGGGACAGGGAACTTTAAAAAACTGTTTTTT.

This rearrangement joins TRBV12-3 or TRBV12-4 to TRBJ2-1; possible D gene TRBD1, 6 bases. There are 15 residues in the CDR3. V gave up 3 bases and J gave up 3 bases, with 12 bases separating them. CDR3: CASSFYRVGYNEQFF. The CDR3 DNA reads as TGTGCCAGCAGTTTTTACAGGGTGGGCTACAATGAGCAGTTCTTC.

This clonotype has just one count. The chain is built from TRBV11-2 and TRBJ2-3, with 10 bases that match TRBD2. The CDR3 loop spans 18 amino acids. V trimming: 5 bases; J trimming: 1 base; junction bases outside the gene matches: 12. Per germline, CDR1 SGHAT and CDR2 FQNNGV. CDR3 sequence: CASSPGTSDFKGTDTQYF. The CDR3 bases are TGTGCCAGCAGCCCCGGGACTAGCGATTTTAAGGGCACAGATACGCAGTATTTT.

The V call is TRBV10-3, the J call TRBJ2-5; 9 bases fit TRBD1. The germline V gene encodes CDR1 ENHRY and CDR2 SYGVKD. The CDR3 has 14 residues. With 7 bases clipped from V and 5 bases from J, the junction kept 8 bases outside the gene matches. As DNA, the CDR3 is TGTGCCATCAAAGTGGGGACAGGGAGTGAGACCCAGTACTTC. This codes for CAIKVGTGSETQYF.

A remark on this clonotype: One end of the junction does not line up with germline, which may come from a read error. J is TRBJ2-1 and V is TRBV12-3 or TRBV12-4; D is unresolved. The CDR3 covers 12 residues. The CDR3 region is CACSLVRNEQFF. CDR3 bases: TGTGCCTGCAGTTTAGTGAGGAATGAGCAGTTCTTC.

The chain links TRBV5-1 to TRBJ1-1, with D perhaps matching TRBD1 (6 bases). CDR1 SGHRS and CDR2 YFSETQ come from the germline V gene. V shed 5 bases and J shed 4 bases, with 15 bases lying between them. This CDR3 has 14 residues. CDR3 loop: CASRLRGSTTEAFF. In DNA form, the CDR3 reads TGCGCCAGCAGACTAAGGGGGTCAACCACTGAAGCTTTCTTT.

Remarks on this clonotype: One end of the junction varies from germline; a read error may be responsible. The chain is built from TRBV5-5 and TRBJ2-7; TRBD1 aligns across 7 bases. The CDR3 has 14 amino acids. The germline V gene encodes CDR1 SGHKS and CDR2 YYEKEE (reference sequence). CDR3 protein: CTSSFYDRAAEQYF. CDR3 coding DNA: TGTACCAGCAGCTTCTACGACAGGGCCGCAGAGCAGTACTTC.

In its sample, this clonotype was seen many times. The chain combines TRBV20-1 with TRBJ2-3; D is unclear. CDR3 length: 12 residues. V was cut by 6 bases and J by 4 bases, with 11 bases left in between. Germline CDR1 DFQATT, CDR2 SNEGSKA (reference sequence). The CDR3, as DNA: TGCAGTGCCAAGGAAGGCCCAGATACGCAGTATTTT. Translated: CSAKEGPDTQYF.

The gene calls are TRBV12-3 or TRBV12-4 and TRBJ2-5, with 7 bases identical to TRBD2. The V and J ends lost 6 bases and 3 bases, in that order; junction bases with no gene match: 7. The CDR3 sequence is 14 residues long. This CDR3 reads CASSPEAGKETQYF. In nucleotides, the CDR3 is TGTGCCAGCAGCCCCGAAGCGGGAAAAGAGACCCAGTACTTC.

V is TRBV12-3 or TRBV12-4 and J is TRBJ2-2; 10 bases are shared with TRBD2. V shed 3 bases and J 6 bases; nucleotides not matched to a gene: 13. The length of the CDR3 is 18 residues. The CDR3 bases are TGTGCCAGCAGTTTCGGCACTAGCGGGACAGGTGCAGCCGGGGAGCTGTTTTTT. Its protein product is CASSFGTSGTGAAGELFF.

The chain combines TRBV12-3 or TRBV12-4 with TRBJ2-7; 10 positions agree with TRBD2. The CDR3 totals 16 residues. J was trimmed by 4 bases and V by 5 bases; bases with no gene match: 11. The CDR3 reads CASSTSLLAGVYEQYF. The CDR3 bases are TGTGCCAGCAGTACCTCACTTCTAGCGGGGGTTTACGAGCAGTACTTC.